This T cell receptor (beta chain) was observed in a study of shared clonotypes between healthy human individuals. Across the whole study: Donors had three CD4 naive, three CD4 memory, two CD8 naive and one CD8 memory plate apiece.

To note about this clone: What it recognizes is unknown.

Germline V gene data show CDR1 as MDHEN and CDR2 as SYDVKM. The CDR3 has 16 residues. V was pared by 3 bases and J by 5 bases, with 19 bases between. The study's findings and limits: An anticipated effect of sequencing depth on clonotype sharing among donors was recognized.

Here immunoSEQ multiplex PCR was the method, and the copy in TCRdb shows in-frame clones only, minus some. The sample includes 950,000 to 1,200,000 clones, 70% to 80% of them seen just once. The source material was memory CD4+ T cells from PBMCs. Noted subset: CD45RA-negative fraction. The sequence was collected from a man between 18 and 29 years old in good health. Some clones in this sample may be carry-over from other donors' samples. The V gene is TRBV28, the J gene TRBJ1-2; weak D call: TRBD1 (6 bases). DNA for the CDR3: TGTGCCAGCAGTTTGCAAGGGGCAGGGGTATGGTATGGCTACACCTTC. Translation gives CASSLQGAGVWYGYTF.